A selection of T cell receptor beta chains follows, all from one sample in a study of T cells after yellow fever vaccination. TCRdb re-called the 5' RACE reads with MiXCR, one entry per CDR3 protein. The data contain under 550,000 distinct CDR3 sequences, around a fifth of them seen just once; the ten biggest clones take up around 17%. Here the sequenced sample was PBMCs, taken 21 days after the first yellow fever vaccination. These receptors were taken from a man aged 18-30 years who received the YFV17D yellow fever vaccine. Both conserved end residues are part of each CDR3. A D gene is named only where the DNA matches it firmly. For some rows the clone size is stated as once, few or many, or as a class when expanded; others skip it.

cdr3_nt | cdr3_aa | j_call | clone_size | d_call | v_call
TGTGCCAGCAGTTACGAATTCACAGATACGCAGTATTTT | CASSYEFTDTQYF | TRBJ2-3 | few | NA | TRBV6-5
TGCGCCAGCAGCTCCCGGGACAGCCGACGCACAGATACGCAGTATTTT | CASSSRDSRRTDTQYF | TRBJ2-3 | few | TRBD1 | TRBV5-1
TGTGCCAGCAGCGACGGGCAGTTTAATGAAAAACTGTTTTTT | CASSDGQFNEKLFF | TRBJ1-4 | NA | NA | TRBV7-8
TGTGCCAGCAGTGAAGTAGCAGGATACAATGAGCAGTTCTTC | CASSEVAGYNEQFF | TRBJ2-1 | NA | NA | TRBV6-1
TGTGCCAGCAGCTCCGGGACAGGAGCCTACGAGCAGTACTTC | CASSSGTGAYEQYF | TRBJ2-7 | many | TRBD1 | TRBV11-2
TGTGCCAGCAGCCAAAAACTAGCGGGGGGGCCAGCAGATACGCAGTATTTT | CASSQKLAGGPADTQYF | TRBJ2-3 | NA | TRBD2 | TRBV3-1
TGTGCCAGCACCCAAGAGGTGGGGGGCGGGACCCAGTACTTC | CASTQEVGGGTQYF | TRBJ2-5 | few | NA | TRBV9
TGTGCCAGCAGCGATCCCGCAGGCGGGGGCTCCTACAATGAGCAGTTCTTC | CASSDPAGGGSYNEQFF | TRBJ2-1 | few | TRBD2 | TRBV7-3
TGCGCCAGCAGCTCGCTCGGGGGGCTGGTCACTGAAGCTTTCTTT | CASSSLGGLVTEAFF | TRBJ1-1 | NA | NA | TRBV5-1
TGTGCCAGCAGTTTCCCTTCGGACCTCTACGAGCAGTACTTC | CASSFPSDLYEQYF | TRBJ2-7 | NA | NA | TRBV12-3/TRBV12-4
TGCAGTGCTAGAACCAGGGAGAACACCGGGGAGCTGTTTTTT | CSARTRENTGELFF | TRBJ2-2 | NA | NA | TRBV20-1
TGTGCCACCAGTAGAGGGGGGGACAGTTATACGCAGTATTTT | CATSRGGDSYTQYF | TRBJ2-3 | NA | NA | TRBV15
TGTGCCAGCAGCCAAGCGTATTCGGGGTGGGATACCGGGGAGCTGTTTTTT | CASSQAYSGWDTGELFF | TRBJ2-2 | NA | NA | TRBV3-1
TGTGCCAGCAGTTTCTTTTCGGCTAGCACAGATACGCAGTATTTT | CASSFFSASTDTQYF | TRBJ2-3 | NA | NA | TRBV12-3/TRBV12-4
TGTGCCAGCAGGAGGACAGAAAACACTGAAGCTTTCTTT | CASRRTENTEAFF | TRBJ1-1 | many | NA | TRBV7-2
TGTGCCAGCAGCCCAGTAACAGGGCATACCACCGGGGAGCTGTTTTTT | CASSPVTGHTTGELFF | TRBJ2-2 | few | NA | TRBV6-1
TGTGCCAGCAGCTTGTCTGGGGTCATAGGTGACAATCAGCCCCAGCATTTT | CASSLSGVIGDNQPQHF | TRBJ1-5 | NA | NA | TRBV5-6
TGTGCCAGCAGTTCCCGGACTAGCAAAGATACGCAGTATTTT | CASSSRTSKDTQYF | TRBJ2-3 | NA | TRBD2 | TRBV7-3
TGTGCCAGCAGGGCCGGGACAAAACACTCTGGGGCCAACGTCCTGACTTTC | CASRAGTKHSGANVLTF | TRBJ2-6 | NA | NA | TRBV5-5
TGCAGTGCTAGACTAGGGGGCAATAGCAATCAGCCCCAGCATTTT | CSARLGGNSNQPQHF | TRBJ1-5 | once | TRBD1 | TRBV20-1
TGTGCCAGCAGCCCGCTGGCGGGGGGGCCCGGGGAGCTGTTTTTT | CASSPLAGGPGELFF | TRBJ2-2 | many | TRBD2 | TRBV5-6
TGTGCCAGCAGCTTAGTGTCGGAAACTGAAGCTTTCTTT | CASSLVSETEAFF | TRBJ1-1 | NA | NA | TRBV7-9
TGCGCCAGCAGCTTCGGTCCAGGGGAGGACGGGGAGCTGTTTTTT | CASSFGPGEDGELFF | TRBJ2-2 | NA | NA | TRBV5-1
TGTGCCAGCAGCTCGGGACGGATCGGCTACGAGCAGTACTTC | CASSSGRIGYEQYF | TRBJ2-7 | many | NA | TRBV5-5
TGCGCCAGCAGCCGGGACAGCCGCACAGATACGCAGTATTTT | CASSRDSRTDTQYF | TRBJ2-3 | NA | TRBD1 | TRBV4-1